What follows are 20 T cell receptor beta chains derived from one specimen sequenced in a study of cytomegalovirus exposure and HLA in healthy donors. 60 Vbeta and 13 Jbeta primers were used in PCR. Sequenced by immunoSEQ multiplex PCR; TCRdb stores in-frame clones only, minus some. The data show around 140,000 clones, over 60% seen once. Sequencing was carried out using PBMCs. The receptor set was obtained from a young woman in good health and CMV-seronegative.

The sample holds a few counts of this clone. The chain joins TRBV10-3 to TRBJ1-2; tentative D call: TRBD1 (5 bases). The CDR3 is made up of 15 amino acids. CDR1 and CDR2 from the germline V gene are ENHRY and SYGVKD. V dropped 4 bases and J dropped 0 bases, with 12 bases sitting between them. This CDR3 reads CAISGFHRPNYGYTF. CDR3 nucleotide sequence: TGTGCCATCAGTGGTTTTCACAGGCCTAACTATGGCTACACCTTC.

Regarding this clone: A read error may produce the germline difference seen at one junction end. The gene calls are TRBV7-9 and TRBJ2-6; D is possibly TRBD1 (5 bases). The germline V gene has CDR1 SEHNR and CDR2 FQNEAQ (reference sequence). The CDR3 length is 17 residues. CDR3 bases: TGTTCCAGCAGCTTTGACAACAGGAGCTCTGGGGCCAACGTCCTGACTTTC. This gives the protein CSSSFDNRSSGANVLTF.

This chain links TRBV7-2 with TRBJ1-5, with D possibly matching TRBD1 (5 bases). V dropped 5 bases and J dropped 2 bases, with 13 bases sitting between them. The CDR3 is made up of 15 amino acids. The germline V gene has CDR1 SGHTA and CDR2 FQGNSA. The CDR3 loop is CASSPGGVGNQPQHF. CDR3 coding DNA: TGTGCCAGCAGCCCCGGGGGGGTAGGCAATCAGCCCCAGCATTTT.

The chain combines TRBV6-6 with TRBJ2-1; D is unresolved. V lost 6 bases and J lost 2, with 14 bases in between. The germline gives CDR1 MNHNY, CDR2 SVGAGI (reference sequence). The CDR3 loop spans 15 amino acids. In DNA form, the CDR3 reads TGTGCCAGCAGATCTTGGCAGGTCCCCTACAATGAGCAGTTCTTC. Residues: CASRSWQVPYNEQFF.

This clone has a single count. V and J are TRBV9 and TRBJ2-2; tentative D call: TRBD2 (6 bases). This CDR3 is 16 amino acids long. Germline values: CDR1 SGDLS, CDR2 YYNGEE. Between the trimmed V and J ends, which lost 3 bases and 1 base, there was a span of 13 bases. Here the CDR3 reads CASSGLLAGNTGELFF. In DNA form, the CDR3 reads TGTGCCAGCAGCGGATTACTAGCAGGGAACACCGGGGAGCTGTTTTTT.

J is TRBJ1-1 and V is TRBV28; D possibly corresponds to TRBD1 (6 bases). V was trimmed by 7 bases and J by 4 bases, leaving 7 bases between them. CDR3 length equals 11 residues. CDR1 is MDHEN, CDR2 SYDVKM, per germline. CDR3 DNA: TGTGCCAGCATGGGGGCCACTGAAGCTTTCTTT. It codes for CASMGATEAFF.

The chain has TRBV28 and TRBJ1-3; tentatively, D is TRBD1 (5 bases). Deletions cut 6 bases from V and 4 bases from J, with 16 bases between. There are 15 residues in the CDR3. The germline CDR1 and CDR2 sequences are MDHEN and SYDVKM. For the CDR3, the DNA is TGTGCCAGCAGCGGTCTCAGGGCGACCGGAAACACCATATATTTT. Amino acid sequence: CASSGLRATGNTIYF.

This clone was seen more than once but under ten times. The V gene is TRBV30, the J gene TRBJ1-5; a possible D gene is TRBD1 (5 bases). V dropped 1 base and J dropped 5 bases, with 6 bases sitting between them. Germline CDR1 and CDR2: GTSNPN and SVGIG (reference sequence). The CDR3 runs to 12 residues. CDR3 sequence: CAWSGGDQPQHF. The DNA of the CDR3 is TGTGCCTGGAGTGGGGGGGATCAGCCCCAGCATTTT. Full variable domain (rest looked up from reference TRBV30 and TRBJ1-5): SQTIHQWPATLVQPVGSPLSLECTVEGTSNPNLYWYRQAAGRGLQLLFYSVGIGQISSEVPQNLSASRPQDRQFILSSKKLLLSDSGFYLCAWSGGDQPQHFGDGTRLSIL.

The V and J genes are TRBV4-2 and TRBJ2-1, with 9 bases fitting TRBD2. The CDR3 loop spans 13 amino acids. The germline gives CDR1 LGHNA, CDR2 YNFKEQ. With V trimmed by 6 bases and J by 8 bases, 5 bases remained unmatched. The CDR3 protein is CASRLAGQDEQFF. CDR3 bases: TGTGCCAGCAGACTAGCGGGTCAGGATGAGCAGTTCTTC.

This rearrangement joins TRBV4-1 to TRBJ1-3, with a weak D call TRBD1 (5 bases). V dropped 3 bases and J dropped 2 bases, with 11 bases sitting between them. Germline V CDR1 and CDR2: MGHRA, YSYEKL. The CDR3 runs 15 residues. The CDR3 loop is CASSHDRDPGNTIYF. The CDR3 DNA is TGCGCCAGCAGCCACGACAGAGATCCTGGAAACACCATATATTTT.

The chain is built from TRBV19 and TRBJ2-1; a possible D gene is TRBD1 (5 bases). This CDR3 has 16 residues. V shed 3 bases and J shed 0 bases, with 12 bases lying between them. The V gene's germline CDR1 is LNHDA and CDR2 SQIVND (reference sequence). CDR3 region: CASSMVGDSSYNEQFF. The DNA of the CDR3 is TGTGCCAGTAGTATGGTAGGGGATAGCTCCTACAATGAGCAGTTCTTC.

The chain couples TRBV15 to TRBJ2-7, with 7 bases fitting TRBD2. The V segment lost 3 bases and the J segment 4 bases; nucleotides outside the gene matches: 9. Germline CDR1 and CDR2: LNHNV and YYDKDF (reference sequence). This CDR3 spans 15 amino acids. The CDR3 reads CATSRGREGTYEQYF. Written as DNA, the CDR3 is TGTGCCACCAGCAGGGGCAGGGAGGGGACTTACGAGCAGTACTTC. The whole variable domain, remainder taken from reference TRBV15 and TRBJ2-7, is DAMVIQNPRYQVTQFGKPVTLSCSQTLNHNVMYWYQQKSSQAPKLLFHYYDKDFNNEADTPDNFQSRRPNTSFCFLDIRSPGLGDTAMYLCATSRGREGTYEQYFGPGTRLTVT.

This chain connects TRBV5-1 to TRBJ1-2; a weak D match, TRBD1 (6 bases). This CDR3 spans 15 amino acids. Germline CDR1 and CDR2: SGHRS and YFSETQ. The V gene lost 0 bases and the J gene lost 9 bases, with 18 bases spanning the gap. In nucleotides, the CDR3 is TGCGCCAGCAGCTTGGAGGGGGACGGGGCCATGCGCTACACCTTC. It is translated as CASSLEGDGAMRYTF. The variable domain in full, with the rest retrieved from reference TRBV5-1 and TRBJ1-2, is KAGVTQTPRYLIKTRGQQVTLSCSPISGHRSVSWYQQTPGQGLQFLFEYFSETQRNKGNFPGRFSGRQFSNSRSEMNVSTLELGDSALYLCASSLEGDGAMRYTFGSGTRLTVV.

The V gene is TRBV4-3, the J gene TRBJ1-3; D is unclear. V gave up 0 bases and J gave up 0 bases, with 6 bases separating them. The CDR3 sequence is 15 residues long. The germline CDR1 and CDR2 sequences are LGHNA and YSLEER. The CDR3 DNA reads TGCGCCAGCAGCCAAGACAGGAACTCTGGAAACACCATATATTTT. Translated: CASSQDRNSGNTIYF.

The chain carries TRBV2 and TRBJ1-5; D uncertain. The CDR3 loop spans 14 amino acids. V lost 6 bases, J lost 3 bases, and 12 bases lay in between. Germline CDR1 and CDR2: SNHLY and FYNNEI. The CDR3 DNA reads as TGTGCCAGCAGGGCCGACTACAACAATCAGCCCCAGCATTTT. Translated: CASRADYNNQPQHF.

The chain joins TRBV5-1 to TRBJ1-1; D possibly corresponds to TRBD1 (5 bases). The CDR3 contains 14 residues. CDR1 and CDR2 from the germline V gene are SGHRS and YFSETQ. V shed 4 bases and J shed 3 bases, with 13 bases lying between them. The CDR3 spells CASSLRAQDTEAFF. CDR3 coding DNA: TGCGCCAGCAGCCTCAGGGCTCAGGACACTGAAGCTTTCTTT.

The J gene is TRBJ2-7, the V gene TRBV19, with 9 bases that match TRBD2. The CDR3 is 12 amino acids. The germline gives CDR1 LNHDA, CDR2 SQIVND (reference sequence). CDR3 in amino acids: CAALAGSYEQYV. The CDR3 bases are TGTGCGGCGCTAGCGGGATCCTACGAGCAGTACGTC.

The chain uses TRBV18 and TRBJ2-1; weak D call: TRBD2 (5 bases). V shed 6 bases and J shed 5 bases, with 11 bases lying between them. Germline V gives CDR1 KGHSH, CDR2 LQKENI. The CDR3 spans 13 residues. The CDR3 DNA reads as TGTGCCAGCTCCCCGGCCGGGGACAATGAGCAGTTCTTC. This gives the protein CASSPAGDNEQFF.

The chain couples TRBV2 to TRBJ1-2; weak D call: TRBD1 (6 bases). Trimming removed 8 bases from V and 0 bases from J, with 10 bases in between. This CDR3 spans 13 amino acids. In germline, CDR1 is SNHLY, CDR2 FYNNEI. Written as DNA, the CDR3 is TGTGCCAGCTCCCGACAGGCTAACTATGGCTACACCTTC. Translating gives CASSRQANYGYTF.

This rearrangement joins TRBV7-9 to TRBJ2-5; tentatively, D is TRBD1 (5 bases). Germline CDR1 is SEHNR and CDR2 is FQNEAQ (reference sequence). V shed 4 bases and J shed 5 bases, with 8 bases lying between them. There are 12 residues in the CDR3. CDR3 loop: CASSYSGETQYF. The CDR3 coding sequence is TGTGCCAGCAGCTACTCAGGGGAGACCCAGTACTTC.